This T cell receptor (beta chain) was obtained from a study of response to subunit inactivated influenza vaccine. A single record per CDR3 protein comes from TCRdb applying MiXCR to the RT-PCR reads. In the table there are about 480,000 distinct CDR3 sequences, about 25% of which are singletons. With regard to this clonotype: Its antigen is still unknown.

Study-level findings and limits: The authors suggested that few new T cells are recruited per seasonal influenza vaccination.

From germline, CDR1 is SGHRS and CDR2 YFSETQ. The V gene end was trimmed by 4 bases and the J gene end by 11 bases; junction bases not matched to a gene: 11. This CDR3 comprises 15 residues. The V and J genes are TRBV5-1 and TRBJ2-7; the match to TRBD2 covers 14 bases. Sequenced material: CD4+ T cells sorted from PBMCs, taken 4 to 6 days after vaccination. This sequence was found in a man aged 50 to 59 who received an inactivated influenza vaccine. This CDR3 reads CASSRSGTSGGQEYF. CDR3 nucleotides: TGCGCCAGCAGCCGCTCCGGGACTAGCGGGGGCCAGGAGTACTTC.